A single sample gave rise to the 28 T cell receptor beta chains below, sequenced in a study of blood T cell repertoires in COVID-19. Sequencing used immunoSEQ multiplex PCR; TCRdb keeps in-frame clones, though not all of them. The table lists 210,000 or so clones, around 90% of them singletons. The sequenced material came from peripheral blood. These receptors were taken from a man over 45 with acute or convalescent COVID-19.

The gene calls are TRBV27 and TRBJ2-2, with TRBD2 identical over 13 bases. The V gene end was trimmed by 3 bases and the J gene end by 0 bases; junction bases not matched to a gene: 7. This CDR3 spans 19 amino acids. Germline-derived CDR1 and CDR2 are MNHEY and SMNVEV (reference sequence). The CDR3 protein is CASSFKGLAGPSNTGELFF. CDR3 nucleotides: TGTGCCAGCAGTTTTAAGGGACTAGCGGGGCCCTCGAACACCGGGGAGCTGTTTTTT.

The V and J genes are TRBV19 and TRBJ1-2; the D gene is possibly TRBD1 (5 bases). The CDR3 is 13 amino acids. V dropped 4 bases and J dropped 2 bases, with 8 bases sitting between them. Germline assignment: CDR1 LNHDA and CDR2 SQIVND (reference sequence). The CDR3 bases are TGTGCCAGTAGTAATGACAGAAACTATGGCTACACCTTC. Residues: CASSNDRNYGYTF.

The V call is TRBV5-1, the J call TRBJ1-2; D unresolved. The CDR3 runs to 15 residues. Germline CDR1 SGHRS, CDR2 YFSETQ. The V gene lost 4 bases and the J gene lost 5 bases, with 18 bases spanning the gap. This chain's CDR3 is CASSLGPVGSYGYTF. In DNA form, the CDR3 reads TGCGCCAGCAGCCTTGGGCCGGTGGGGAGTTATGGCTACACCTTC. Based on the CDR3 plus reference TRBV5-1 and TRBJ1-2, the full variable domain is KAGVTQTPRYLIKTRGQQVTLSCSPISGHRSVSWYQQTPGQGLQFLFEYFSETQRNKGNFPGRFSGRQFSNSRSEMNVSTLELGDSALYLCASSLGPVGSYGYTFGSGTRLTVV.

The J gene is TRBJ2-7, the V gene TRBV10-3; maybe TRBD2 (5 bases). This CDR3 has 12 residues. V gave up 4 bases and J gave up 5 bases, with 9 bases separating them. Per the germline V gene, CDR1 is ENHRY and CDR2 is SYGVKD. The CDR3 region has the DNA TGTGCCATCAGTGTCGGGCGGGACGAGCAGTACTTC. It yields the protein CAISVGRDEQYF.

The chain links TRBV5-4 to TRBJ2-5; TRBD1 agrees at 7 bases. Germline V CDR1 and CDR2: SGHNT, YYREEE (reference sequence). The CDR3 totals 13 residues. The V segment lost 5 bases and the J segment 2 bases; nucleotides outside the gene matches: 3. DNA for the CDR3: TGTGCCAGCAGGCCGGGACAGCAAGAGACCCAGTACTTC. This gives the protein CASRPGQQETQYF.

The chain links TRBV6-2 or TRBV6-3 to TRBJ1-1; D might be TRBD1 (6 bases). The CDR3 contains 16 residues. The ends were cut back, 0 bases at V and 4 bases at J, with 15 bases in the middle. The V gene's germline CDR1 is MNHEY and CDR2 SVGEGT. The DNA for the CDR3 is TGTGCCAGCAGTTACTCGCCCATCAACAGGGTCACTGAAGCTTTCTTT. Translation: CASSYSPINRVTEAFF.

The rearrangement joins TRBV10-3 to TRBJ1-1; 7 nucleotides match TRBD1. V lost 9 bases and J lost 0; bases outside the gene matches: 7. The germline CDR1 and CDR2 sequences are ENHRY and SYGVKD. The length of the CDR3 is 14 residues. The CDR3 bases are TGTGCCATAGGGGACAGAGATATGAACACTGAAGCTTTCTTT. This gives the protein CAIGDRDMNTEAFF.

The J gene is TRBJ1-1, the V gene TRBV5-1; 8 positions agree with TRBD1. The length of the CDR3 is 15 residues. After removal of 3 bases from V and 5 bases from J, the junction contained 9 bases not matched to a gene. The germline gives CDR1 SGHRS, CDR2 YFSETQ. CDR3 protein: CASSWAGQGDTEAFF. CDR3 coding DNA: TGCGCCAGCAGCTGGGCAGGACAGGGAGATACTGAAGCTTTCTTT.

This sequence joins TRBV10-3 and TRBJ1-3, with 7 bases fitting TRBD1. V was pared by 0 bases and J by 2 bases, with 7 bases of the junction left unmatched. This CDR3 has 17 amino acids. Germline-derived CDR1 and CDR2 are ENHRY and SYGVKD. The CDR3 DNA is TGTGCCATCAGTGAGTCAGGACAGGCCAGGGCTGGAAACACCATATATTTT. Its translation is CAISESGQARAGNTIYF.

The chain joins TRBV6-5 to TRBJ2-7, with 10 bases aligning to TRBD1. The CDR3 length is 15 residues. From germline, CDR1 is MNHEY and CDR2 SVGAGI. Trimming at V came to 8 bases and at J to 6 bases, leaving 13 bases not matched to a gene. This CDR3 is CASGNVRDRGGEQYF. The DNA of the CDR3 is TGTGCCAGCGGAAACGTACGGGACAGGGGAGGCGAGCAGTACTTC.

V is TRBV30 and J is TRBJ2-5; 13 bases map to TRBD2. The CDR3 length is 16 residues. CDR1 and CDR2 (germline): GTSNPN, SVGIG (reference sequence). V dropped 1 base and J dropped 5; count of bases not matched to a gene: 7. The CDR3 loop reads CAWSGLAGGGLETQYF. In DNA, the CDR3 is TGTGCCTGGAGTGGACTAGCGGGAGGAGGTTTGGAGACCCAGTACTTC.

CDR3 in DNA: TGTGCCAGCAGCTTGGCCTCGACGGGGGGGCCTGTGGATACGCAGTATTTT. Translation gives CASSLASTGGPVDTQYF. The chain joins TRBV5-4 to TRBJ2-3, with 8 bases aligning to TRBD2. V dropped 0 bases and J dropped 6; count of bases not matched to a gene: 12. The CDR3 extends over 17 amino acids. The germline V gene has CDR1 SGHNT and CDR2 YYREEE (reference sequence).

This chain links TRBV15 with TRBJ2-1; the match to TRBD2 covers 8 bases. The CDR3 runs to 15 residues. CDR1 and CDR2 from the germline V gene are LNHNV and YYDKDF (reference sequence). Germline trimming cut 1 base from V and 10 bases from J; bases unmatched to any gene: 9. The CDR3 region is CATSRVTAGVREQFF. The CDR3 nucleotides read TGTGCCACCAGCAGAGTCACAGCGGGAGTAAGGGAGCAGTTCTTC.

This clone was observed a few times. The chain employs TRBV28 and TRBJ1-4; the D is unclear. CDR1 is MDHEN and CDR2 is SYDVKM in the germline V gene. V was clipped by 6 bases and J by 4 bases, with 9 bases between them. The CDR3 spans 13 residues. The CDR3 protein is CASREGGNEKLFF. The DNA of the CDR3 is TGTGCCAGCAGGGAGGGAGGTAATGAAAAACTGTTTTTT. The complete variable domain, with remaining parts taken from reference TRBV28 and TRBJ1-4, reads DVKVTQSSRYLVKRTGEKVFLECVQDMDHENMFWYRQDPGLGLRLIYFSYDVKMKEKGDIPEGYSVSREKKERFSLILESASTNQTSMYLCASREGGNEKLFFGSGTQLSVL.

The CDR3 region is CASSLVPGIRTSTDTQYF. The CDR3, as DNA: TGTGCCAGCAGCTTAGTTCCAGGCATTAGAACTAGCACAGATACGCAGTATTTT. V is TRBV7-8 and J is TRBJ2-3, with D unclear. The germline V gene encodes CDR1 SGHVS and CDR2 FQNEAQ. The CDR3 is made up of 18 amino acids. V lost 1 base, J lost 0 bases, and 17 bases lay in between.

This clone was detected once. The V gene is TRBV14, the J gene TRBJ2-1, with 9 positions matching TRBD1. Germline CDR1 reads SGHDN; CDR2 reads FVKESK. The CDR3 is 17 residues long. Trimming cost V 2 bases and J 8 bases; bases outside gene matches: 13. The CDR3 nucleotides are TGTGCCAGCAGCCAATCCAGACAGGGGGGGCTAGTCTATGAGCAGTTCTTC. The encoded protein is CASSQSRQGGLVYEQFF.

The chain joins TRBV28 to TRBJ2-2, with TRBD2 matching 12 bases. CDR1 and CDR2 (germline): MDHEN, SYDVKM. V shed 7 bases and J 7 bases; nucleotides not matched to a gene: 7. This CDR3 is 15 amino acids long. The CDR3 DNA is TGTGCCAGCACCAGCCTAGCGGGGGGGTTCGGGGAGCTGTTTTTT. This translates into CASTSLAGGFGELFF.

The chain recombines TRBV6-2 or TRBV6-3 with TRBJ2-1; no reliable D call. The V gene's germline CDR1 is MNHEY and CDR2 SVGEGT. The CDR3 length is 13 residues. V dropped 6 bases and J dropped 3 bases, with 9 bases sitting between them. CDR3 bases: TGTGCCAGCAGCCGCGGCCGCTACAATGAGCAGTTCTTC. This encodes CASSRGRYNEQFF.

The V and J genes are TRBV19 and TRBJ1-2, with D uncertain. This CDR3 has 12 residues. The V end was cut by 4 bases, the J end by 5 bases, with 8 bases between. Germline CDR1 and CDR2: LNHDA and SQIVND (reference sequence). The CDR3: CASSSLRYGYTF. The DNA for the CDR3 is TGTGCCAGTAGTAGCCTTCGGTATGGCTACACCTTC.

The genes are TRBV3-1 (or the pseudogene TRBV3-2) and TRBJ2-6; D call uncertain. CDR3 length: 13 residues. CDR1 is LGHDT and CDR2 is YNNKEL in the germline V gene (reference sequence). Trimming removed 8 bases at V and 2 bases at J, with 7 bases between. CDR3 bases: TGTGCCAGCTTACTCGCTGGGGCCAACGTCCTGACTTTC. Translated, it gives CASLLAGANVLTF.

The rearrangement links TRBV6-6 to TRBJ1-1, with a tentative D call TRBD1 (6 bases). The CDR3 loop spans 18 amino acids. Trimming took 5 bases from V and 0 from J, leaving 22 bases between them. Germline CDR1 is MNHNY and CDR2 is SVGAGI (reference sequence). The CDR3 region has the DNA TGTGCCAGCAGTGGATCGTTCCATAGGGGGAAACTGAACACTGAAGCTTTCTTT. Residues: CASSGSFHRGKLNTEAFF.

V usage is TRBV5-1 and J usage is TRBJ1-2, with TRBD1 as a possible D gene (5 bases). The germline V gene has CDR1 SGHRS and CDR2 YFSETQ. CDR3 length: 14 residues. Between the trimmed V and J ends, which lost 4 bases and 8 bases, there was a span of 18 bases. The CDR3: CASSTDSQGWGYTF. CDR3 bases: TGCGCCAGCAGCACCGACAGCCAGGGATGGGGCTACACCTTC.

The chain has TRBV28 and TRBJ1-6, with D unresolved. CDR1 MDHEN and CDR2 SYDVKM come from the germline V gene. Trimming took 11 bases from V and 1 from J, leaving 9 bases between them. The CDR3 is 13 amino acids. CDR3 region: CAEGKSYNSPLHF. Written as DNA, the CDR3 is TGTGCCGAGGGCAAGTCCTATAATTCACCCCTCCACTTT.

J is TRBJ2-1 and V is TRBV28; D call uncertain. The CDR3 length is 13 residues. The germline CDR1 and CDR2 sequences are MDHEN and SYDVKM. The V and J ends lost 4 bases and 4 bases respectively, with 8 bases between them. The CDR3 region is CASSSYPYNEQFF. The CDR3 DNA reads as TGTGCCAGCAGTTCGTATCCGTACAATGAGCAGTTCTTC. Variable domain in full (rest from reference TRBV28 and TRBJ2-1): DVKVTQSSRYLVKRTGEKVFLECVQDMDHENMFWYRQDPGLGLRLIYFSYDVKMKEKGDIPEGYSVSREKKERFSLILESASTNQTSMYLCASSSYPYNEQFFGPGTRLTVL.

The rearrangement uses TRBV5-4 and TRBJ2-1, with 11 positions matching TRBD2. There are 19 residues in the CDR3. The V segment lost 0 bases and the J segment 4 bases; nucleotides outside the gene matches: 12. Germline V gene data show CDR1 as SGHNT and CDR2 as YYREEE (reference sequence). The chain's CDR3 is CASSLGLAGGDSRYNEQFF. Here the CDR3 DNA reads TGTGCCAGCAGCTTGGGTCTAGCGGGAGGAGATTCACGGTACAATGAGCAGTTCTTC.

This chain uses TRBV28 with TRBJ2-7; TRBD1 is a possible D gene (6 bases). Germline V CDR1 and CDR2: MDHEN, SYDVKM. The CDR3 runs 15 residues. V shed 4 bases and J shed 6 bases, with 19 bases lying between them. Here the CDR3 DNA reads TGTGCCAGCAGTTATCCAAAGGCAGGGGTGGCCGAGCAGTACGTC. As protein: CASSYPKAGVAEQYV.

The chain joins TRBV28 to TRBJ1-5; D is perhaps TRBD1 (5 bases). The germline V gene encodes CDR1 MDHEN and CDR2 SYDVKM. Deletions cut 3 bases from V and 7 bases from J, with 7 bases between. CDR3 length equals 12 residues. The CDR3 loop is CASSLGPQPQHF. The CDR3 DNA follows: TGTGCCAGCAGTTTGGGGCCCCAGCCCCAGCATTTT.

This chain joins TRBV27 and TRBJ2-3; possible D gene TRBD2, 5 bases. CDR3 length: 15 amino acids. V gave up 4 bases and J gave up 1 base, with 12 bases separating them. CDR1 is MNHEY, CDR2 SMNVEV, per germline (reference sequence). CDR3 sequence reads: CASSSPGKGTDTQYF. DNA for the CDR3: TGTGCCAGCAGTTCCCCGGGAAAGGGCACAGATACGCAGTATTTT.